The 26 T cell receptor beta chains given below trace back to one sample, sequenced in a study of response to subunit inactivated influenza vaccine. TCRdb re-analysed the RT-PCR reads in MiXCR, keeping a single row per CDR3 protein. The table has more than 550,000 distinct CDR3 sequences, around 11% seen once. The sample was also reused in another study, on T cells expressing NK-cell markers. Per that study: It was by 5'RACE template switching with UMIs that TCR beta cDNA was made.

Sequences were derived from PBMCs from blood, sampled on the day of vaccination. These receptors came from a man in his fifties who received an inactivated influenza vaccine.

J is TRBJ2-2 and V is TRBV6-5; D gene ambiguous. With 3 bases removed from V and 1 base from J, the gap between germline ends came to 6 bases. Germline values: CDR1 MNHEY, CDR2 SVGAGI. The CDR3 is made up of 14 amino acids. CDR3: CASSYIGNTGELFF. The CDR3 DNA sequence: TGTGCCAGCAGTTATATAGGGAACACCGGGGAGCTGTTTTTT.

There are a few counts of this clonotype. The V gene is TRBV15, the J gene TRBJ2-7; 7 bases are a match to TRBD1. The germline gives CDR1 LNHNV, CDR2 YYDKDF (reference sequence). Unmatched junction bases numbered 15, after V lost 0 bases and J lost 1 base. This CDR3 has 19 amino acids. CDR3 amino acids: CATSRDLTLRKGQSYEQYF. The CDR3 bases are TGTGCCACCAGCAGAGATCTAACCTTACGCAAGGGACAGTCCTACGAGCAGTACTTC.

The genes are TRBV20-1 and TRBJ2-5; TRBD1 matches at 7 bases. The CDR3 spans 14 residues. Germline assignment: CDR1 DFQATT and CDR2 SNEGSKA (reference sequence). The trim removed 5 bases at V and 2 bases at J, leaving 8 bases unmatched. The CDR3 DNA sequence: TGCAGTGCTGGGAAGACGGGACAGCAAGAGACCCAGTACTTC. Translation gives CSAGKTGQQETQYF.

Only a few counts were recorded for this clonotype. The chain recombines TRBV5-1 with TRBJ1-1, with D hard to call. Trimming removed 0 bases at V and 0 bases at J, with 15 bases between. The CDR3 is 17 residues long. Germline V CDR1 and CDR2: SGHRS, YFSETQ. The DNA of the CDR3 is TGCGCCAGCAGCTTGGCGGCGGGAACTAGGATGAACACTGAAGCTTTCTTT. Translated, it gives CASSLAAGTRMNTEAFF.

The V gene is TRBV29-1, the J gene TRBJ2-2; TRBD1 might be the D (6 bases). The CDR3 totals 14 residues. Germline-derived CDR1 and CDR2 are SQVTM and ANQGSEA. Trimming cost V 3 bases and J 0 bases, with 8 bases left between them. CDR3 nucleotides: TGCAGCGTTGAGTGGACAGCGAACACCGGGGAGCTGTTTTTT. Translation gives CSVEWTANTGELFF.

This clonotype has a count of ten or more. The genes are TRBV5-6 and TRBJ2-1; 15 positions match TRBD2. The CDR3 runs to 16 residues. V shed 4 bases and J 7 bases; nucleotides not matched to a gene: 6. Per germline, CDR1 SGHDT and CDR2 YYEEEE. Here the CDR3 DNA reads TGTGCCAGCAGCCCATCCGGGACTAGCGGGAGGAATGAGCAGTTCTTC. Amino acid sequence: CASSPSGTSGRNEQFF.

The chain joins TRBV5-8 to TRBJ2-1; 8 bases fit TRBD2. J was trimmed by 1 base and V by 4 bases; bases with no gene match: 4. CDR3 length equals 15 residues. Per the germline V gene, CDR1 is SGHTS and CDR2 is YDEGEE. CDR3 bases: TGTGCCAGCAGCCCCCGGGAGGGTTCCTACAATGAGCAGTTCTTC. Its translation: CASSPREGSYNEQFF.

In its sample, this clonotype was seen once. The rearrangement links TRBV4-2 to TRBJ2-1, with a possible D match to TRBD2 (6 bases). Trimming stripped 1 base from V and 3 bases from J, with 19 bases between. Germline values: CDR1 LGHNA, CDR2 YNFKEQ. The CDR3 extends over 18 amino acids. The CDR3 region is CASSQGLGRDVGYNEQFF. As DNA, the CDR3 is TGTGCCAGCAGCCAAGGGTTGGGGCGGGACGTCGGCTACAATGAGCAGTTCTTC.

This clonotype appeared a few times. The CDR3 sequence is CASSLNGGPGELFF. CDR3 coding DNA: TGTGCCAGCAGCTTAAATGGGGGGCCCGGGGAGCTGTTTTTT. The chain couples TRBV7-2 to TRBJ2-2, with D perhaps TRBD1 or TRBD2 (6 bases each). The germline CDR1 and CDR2 sequences are SGHTA and FQGNSA. Trimming pared 2 bases from V and 6 bases from J, leaving 10 bases between. This CDR3 comprises 14 residues.

The rearrangement uses TRBV12-3 or TRBV12-4 and TRBJ2-5; no clear D. The CDR3 is 13 residues long. V shed 7 bases and J shed 3 bases, with 12 bases lying between them. CDR3 sequence: CASTQDQKETQYF. The CDR3 bases are TGTGCCAGCACCCAAGATCAAAAAGAGACCCAGTACTTC.

This clonotype was detected only a few times. The chain is built from TRBV10-3 and TRBJ2-3, with 7 bases matching TRBD1. This CDR3 is 13 amino acids long. CDR1 and CDR2 (germline): ENHRY, SYGVKD. V gave up 10 bases and J gave up 2 bases; unmatched junction bases: 6. The CDR3 DNA sequence: TGTGCCACCAGGGACAGCACCACAGATACGCAGTATTTT. This gives the protein CATRDSTTDTQYF.

The rearrangement links TRBV9 to TRBJ2-2; D unresolved. Per germline, CDR1 SGDLS and CDR2 YYNGEE. The V end lost 4 bases, the J end lost 7 bases, and 11 bases lay between the germline ends. CDR3 length equals 13 residues. The CDR3 here is CASSPRAVGELFF. The DNA for the CDR3 is TGTGCCAGCAGCCCCAGAGCCGTCGGGGAGCTGTTTTTT.

This clonotype was detected a few times. The CDR3 DNA reads TGTGCCAGCAAACCCTGGGGACAGGGGTCCGGTGAAGCTTTCTTT. This translates into CASKPWGQGSGEAFF. The V call is TRBV28, the J call TRBJ1-1; 10 bases fit TRBD1. The CDR3 consists of 15 residues. CDR1 MDHEN and CDR2 SYDVKM come from the germline V gene. With V trimmed by 7 bases and J by 7 bases, 12 bases remained unmatched.

The chain employs TRBV29-1 and TRBJ1-2; 8 bases are a match to TRBD1. The V segment lost 3 bases and the J segment 6 bases; nucleotides outside the gene matches: 6. This CDR3 is built from 13 residues. Germline V gene data show CDR1 as SQVTM and CDR2 as ANQGSEA. The CDR3 DNA sequence: TGCAGCGTTGATCGTTACAGGGGGGATGGCTACACCTTC. This sequence encodes CSVDRYRGDGYTF.

There are a few counts of this clonotype. The CDR3 bases are TGTGCCAGCAGCTCCATCGGACTAGCGGCCCCCTACGAGCAGTACTTC. Protein product: CASSSIGLAAPYEQYF. The chain uses TRBV7-2 and TRBJ2-7; 10 nucleotides match TRBD2. CDR3 size: 16 residues. Trimming cost V 4 bases and J 2 bases; bases outside gene matches: 8. Looked up from germline, CDR1 is SGHTA and CDR2 is FQGNSA.

The chain links TRBV7-2 to TRBJ2-3; D gene uncertain. Germline V lookup: CDR1 SGHTA, CDR2 FQGNSA. The length of the CDR3 is 14 residues. V shed 3 bases and J shed 3 bases, with 10 bases lying between them. In DNA form, the CDR3 reads TGTGCCAGCAGCTTGGGGATGGGGACAGATACGCAGTATTTT. This sequence encodes CASSLGMGTDTQYF.

The chain uses TRBV6-5 and TRBJ2-7; D is unresolved. V was trimmed by 3 bases and J by 0 bases, leaving 15 bases between them. Germline-derived CDR1 and CDR2 are MNHEY and SVGAGI. CDR3 size: 16 residues. The CDR3 is CASSYRPIGSSYEQYF. The CDR3 DNA reads as TGTGCCAGCAGTTATAGGCCGATCGGGTCCTCCTACGAGCAGTACTTC.

This clonotype appeared a few times. V usage is TRBV6-2 or TRBV6-3 and J usage is TRBJ2-7, with 9 positions matching TRBD1. V shed 6 bases and J 3 bases; nucleotides not matched to a gene: 9. Germline V CDR1 and CDR2: MNHEY, SVGEGT. This CDR3 region has 15 residues. The CDR3 region has the DNA TGTGCCAGCAGCCCTGGGGACAGGGAGTTCTACGAGCAGTACTTC. Residues: CASSPGDREFYEQYF.

The gene calls are TRBV7-9 and TRBJ2-3; D might be TRBD1 (6 bases). The CDR3 has 15 amino acids. The ends were cut back, 5 bases at V and 2 bases at J, with 14 bases in the middle. The germline gives CDR1 SEHNR, CDR2 FQNEAQ (reference sequence). The CDR3 region is CASSVDGQYTDTQYF. CDR3 nucleotide sequence: TGTGCCAGCAGCGTAGACGGACAGTACACAGATACGCAGTATTTT. The full variable domain, in which reference TRBV7-9 and TRBJ2-3 provide the parts outside the CDR3, is DTGVSQNPRHKITKRGQNVTFRCDPISEHNRLYWYRQTLGQGPEFLTYFQNEAQLEKSRLLSDRFSAERPKGSFSTLEIQRTEQGDSAMYLCASSVDGQYTDTQYFGPGTRLTVL.

This rearrangement joins TRBV29-1 to TRBJ2-5; tentative D call: TRBD1 (5 bases). The CDR3 is 13 amino acids. Trimming removed 5 bases from V and 1 base from J, with 11 bases in between. Germline values: CDR1 SQVTM, CDR2 ANQGSEA. CDR3: CSVPDSFQETQYF. The CDR3 coding sequence is TGCAGCGTTCCCGACAGCTTCCAAGAGACCCAGTACTTC.

This clonotype was counted only a few times. The chain is built from TRBV12-3 or TRBV12-4 and TRBJ2-7; TRBD1 aligns across 9 bases. The CDR3 contains 15 residues. The V gene end was trimmed by 1 base and the J gene end by 4 bases; junction bases not matched to a gene: 5. The CDR3 reads CASSLGGTGWYEQYF. CDR3 DNA sequence: TGTGCCAGCAGTTTAGGGGGGACAGGGTGGTACGAGCAGTACTTC.

The table lists this clonotype with many counts. The gene calls are TRBV5-1 and TRBJ2-1; D is ambiguous. Germline values: CDR1 SGHRS, CDR2 YFSETQ. The V gene lost 2 bases and the J gene lost 4 bases, with 10 bases spanning the gap. The CDR3 has 14 amino acids. CDR3 residues: CASSFSPDYNEQFF. CDR3 coding DNA: TGCGCCAGCAGCTTTTCTCCGGATTACAATGAGCAGTTCTTC.

In this sample, this clonotype turned up a few times. The chain couples TRBV20-1 to TRBJ2-5; the match to TRBD2 covers 10 bases. The CDR3 runs 14 residues. Germline assignment: CDR1 DFQATT and CDR2 SNEGSKA (reference sequence). V dropped 3 bases and J dropped 1; count of bases not matched to a gene: 2. CDR3: CSASQREGQETQYF. In DNA, the CDR3 is TGCAGTGCTAGTCAGCGGGAGGGCCAAGAGACCCAGTACTTC.

In its sample, this clonotype was seen many times. This chain joins TRBV5-1 and TRBJ2-7; 7 bases map to TRBD2. Germline V lookup: CDR1 SGHRS, CDR2 YFSETQ. The CDR3 runs to 16 residues. V trimming: 1 base; J trimming: 5 bases; junction bases outside the gene matches: 12. The CDR3 DNA sequence: TGCGCCAGCAGCTTGCGTTTGGGACTACCCGCCGACGAGCAGTACTTC. Translated: CASSLRLGLPADEQYF.

This clonotype came up a few times. The chain has TRBV7-9 and TRBJ2-7; D gene unclear. There are 15 residues in the CDR3. Germline lookup yields CDR1 SEHNR and CDR2 FQNEAQ (reference sequence). With 4 bases removed from V and 1 base from J, the gap between germline ends came to 14 bases. The CDR3 protein is CASSSSTALSYEQYF. The CDR3 coding sequence is TGTGCCAGCAGCTCTTCCACTGCCCTATCCTACGAGCAGTACTTC.

In its sample, this clonotype was seen a few times. The chain links TRBV20-1 to TRBJ1-4; 10 bases line up with TRBD1. Germline CDR1 and CDR2: DFQATT and SNEGSKA (reference sequence). The CDR3 is 14 residues long. V lost 2 bases to trimming and J lost 7 bases; unmatched junction nucleotides: 4. CDR3 loop: CSARKGTGVEKLFF. CDR3 sequence (DNA): TGCAGTGCTAGAAAGGGGACAGGGGTTGAAAAACTGTTTTTT.